This TCR beta chain was captured in a study of identical twins. Study outcomes and limitations: The presence of invariant MAIT and iNKT cells could partly confound analyses of zero-insertion sequences. Twin pairs had excess sharing that was weaker in beta out-of-frame sequences. It was out-of-frame TCR alpha sharing in monozygotic twins that models underestimated.

In its sample, this clonotype was seen a few times. What it recognizes is unknown. Template switching added a universal primer site; cDNA carried unique molecular identifiers. One entry per CDR3 protein, called by TCRdb with MiXCR from the 5' RACE reads. The sample includes about 660,000 distinct CDR3 sequences, 8.5% to 9.5% of them seen just once. V lost 3 bases and J lost 4, with 20 bases in between. CDR1 and CDR2 from the germline V gene are MNHEY and SVGAGI. This CDR3 is 17 amino acids long. A further study also used this sample, focusing on yellow fever vaccine responses in identical twins.

This clonotype was sampled from a woman in her late teens or twenties in good health. The genes are TRBV6-5 and TRBJ2-3, with D tentatively TRBD2 (6 bases). Sequenced material: PBMCs. The CDR3 is CASSYPVGGGPPDTQYF. For the CDR3, the DNA is TGTGCCAGCAGTTATCCCGTGGGGGGAGGCCCCCCAGATACGCAGTATTTT.